Each of the 28 T cell receptor beta chains below was sequenced from the same sample in a study of T-cell memory formation after mild COVID-19. TCRdb passed the 5' RACE reads through MiXCR, listing each CDR3 protein once. Found here are just over 400,000 distinct CDR3 sequences, 23% of them singletons; the top ten hold under 15%. Source material: PBMCs or a T cell subset sorted from them (not recorded which). The receptors stem from an adult woman who had mild COVID-19 (a few samples of this study predate the infection). Cell type and time point are not known.

This sequence joins TRBV7-2 and TRBJ1-1; the match to TRBD1 covers 8 bases. Losses at the gene ends were 1 base for V and 8 bases for J; bases not matched to a gene: 6. Germline V gene sequence: CDR1 SGHTA, CDR2 FQGNSA. There are 14 residues in the CDR3. The CDR3 nucleotides are TGTGCCAGCAGCTTAGGGACAGGGCTTGGGGAAGCTTTCTTT. Protein sequence: CASSLGTGLGEAFF. Full variable domain (rest looked up from reference TRBV7-2 and TRBJ1-1): GAGVSQSPSNKVTEKGKDVELRCDPISGHTALYWYRQSLGQGLEFLIYFQGNSAPDKSGLPSDRFSAERTGGSVSTLTIQRTQQEDSAVYLCASSLGTGLGEAFFGQGTRLTVV.

Only a few counts were recorded for this clonotype. V gene TRBV6-5 combines with J gene TRBJ2-2; 7 bases align to TRBD2. This CDR3 region has 16 residues. Per germline, CDR1 MNHEY and CDR2 SVGAGI. Losses at the gene ends were 6 bases for V and 6 bases for J; bases not matched to a gene: 13. The chain's CDR3 is CASSPDPGLAAGELFF. CDR3 nucleotides: TGTGCCAGCAGCCCCGATCCGGGGCTAGCGGCCGGGGAGCTGTTTTTT.

Worth noting for this clonotype: Mismatch with germline at one junction end may stem from a read error. The chain employs TRBV30 and TRBJ2-7, with D perhaps given as TRBD1 or TRBD2 (5 bases each). This CDR3 is 14 amino acids long. CDR1 and CDR2 from the germline V gene are GTSNPN and SVGIG (reference sequence). The CDR3: CAGSGDGSYYEQYF. CDR3 bases: TGTGCCGGGAGTGGGGACGGATCCTACTACGAGCAGTACTTC. Full variable domain (missing parts from reference TRBV30 and TRBJ2-7): SQTIHQWPATLVQPVGSPLSLECTVEGTSNPNLYWYRQAAGRGLQLLFYSVGIGQISSEVPQNLSASRPQDRQFILSSKKLLLSDSGFYLCAGSGDGSYYEQYFGPGTRLTVT.

V is TRBV11-2 and J is TRBJ2-7, with 7 nucleotides matching TRBD1. The V gene's germline CDR1 is SGHAT and CDR2 FQNNGV. The V segment lost 5 bases and the J segment 4 bases; nucleotides outside the gene matches: 11. This CDR3 spans 15 amino acids. The CDR3 sequence: CASSPQQGLGYEQYF. As DNA, the CDR3 is TGTGCCAGCAGCCCACAACAGGGGTTAGGTTACGAGCAGTACTTC.

This clonotype was seen only a few times. V and J are TRBV12-3 or TRBV12-4 and TRBJ1-1; D is possibly TRBD1 (5 bases). This CDR3 is built from 14 residues. The V end lost 8 bases, the J end lost 10 bases, and 23 bases lay between the germline ends. CDR3 sequence (DNA): TGTGCCAGCTCCTTTGGGGAGGGGCAGTGGGGAGCTTTCTTT. Translation gives CASSFGEGQWGAFF.

This clonotype was found a few times. J is TRBJ1-1 and V is TRBV5-1; D is ambiguous. Trimming stripped 5 bases from V and 1 base from J, with 12 bases between. This CDR3 spans 14 amino acids. CDR1 is SGHRS and CDR2 is YFSETQ in the germline V gene. The CDR3 region is CASSWQAENTEAFF. The CDR3 coding sequence is TGCGCCAGCAGTTGGCAGGCGGAGAACACTGAAGCTTTCTTT.

A few counts support this clonotype. The chain employs TRBV12-3 or TRBV12-4 and TRBJ2-3; 11 bases align to TRBD2. The junction had 11 bases not matched to a gene; V was cut back by 4 bases and J by 5 bases. This CDR3 region has 17 residues. The CDR3 DNA is TGTGCCAGCAGTTCCCCCTTGACTAGCGGGGTTGGAGATACGCAGTATTTT. Amino acid sequence: CASSSPLTSGVGDTQYF.

This clonotype was seen a few times. V usage is TRBV29-1 and J usage is TRBJ2-3; 14 bases fit TRBD2. The CDR3 extends over 18 amino acids. V lost 6 bases to trimming and J lost 2 bases; unmatched junction nucleotides: 13. Germline loops: CDR1 SQVTM, CDR2 ANQGSEA. The CDR3 sequence: CSVLGLAGGAVDTDTQYF. The DNA for the CDR3 is TGCAGCGTCTTAGGACTAGCGGGAGGTGCCGTTGACACAGATACGCAGTATTTT.

The chain employs TRBV7-9 and TRBJ2-7, with 11 bases aligning to TRBD2. Trimming removed 5 bases from V and 6 bases from J; junction bases left unmatched: 9. This CDR3 region has 15 residues. Germline CDR1 SEHNR, CDR2 FQNEAQ (reference sequence). The CDR3, as DNA: TGTGCCAGCAGCACCAGACTAGCGGGGACGGGCGAGCAGTACTTC. This encodes CASSTRLAGTGEQYF.

This clonotype was seen more than once but under ten times. V is TRBV14 and J is TRBJ2-4; either TRBD1 or TRBD2 may fit D (5 bases each). This CDR3 has 15 residues. Deletions cut 1 base from V and 6 bases from J, with 13 bases between. CDR1 and CDR2 from the germline V gene are SGHDN and FVKESK. The CDR3 region is CASSQGQVGVNIQYF. As DNA, the CDR3 is TGTGCCAGCAGCCAAGGCCAGGTGGGGGTAAACATTCAGTACTTC.

The rearrangement joins TRBV12-3 or TRBV12-4 to TRBJ1-3; D gene unclear. V lost 4 bases and J 5 bases, leaving 9 bases between the germline ends. The CDR3 extends over 13 amino acids. The CDR3 reads CASSSGSRNTIYF. CDR3 coding DNA: TGTGCCAGCAGTTCGGGATCGCGAAACACCATATATTTT.

The CDR3 spells CASSYEDRVGDEQFF. The CDR3 coding sequence is TGCGCCAGCAGCTACGAGGACAGGGTGGGCGATGAGCAGTTCTTC. The chain combines TRBV5-1 with TRBJ2-1, with TRBD1 identical over 8 bases. Germline loops: CDR1 SGHRS, CDR2 YFSETQ. Trimming cost V 3 bases and J 8 bases; bases outside gene matches: 10. The CDR3 loop spans 15 amino acids.

V and J are TRBV13 and TRBJ1-5; 9 bases map to TRBD1. The CDR3 has 13 amino acids. Looked up from germline, CDR1 is PRHDT and CDR2 is FYEKMQ (reference sequence). Trimming removed 5 bases from V and 7 bases from J; junction bases left unmatched: 3. CDR3 loop: CASSGGQGQPQHF. CDR3 sequence (DNA): TGTGCCAGCAGCGGGGGACAGGGCCAGCCCCAGCATTTT.

A few counts support this clonotype. This sequence joins TRBV7-9 and TRBJ1-1; a possible D gene is TRBD1 (5 bases). Per germline, CDR1 SEHNR and CDR2 FQNEAQ (reference sequence). The CDR3 loop spans 16 amino acids. V lost 7 bases, J lost 0 bases, and 18 bases lay in between. The CDR3 loop is CASKREGLGVNTEAFF. The CDR3 DNA sequence: TGTGCCAGCAAACGAGAGGGGTTAGGCGTGAACACTGAAGCTTTCTTT.

This clonotype was seen a few times. The V and J genes are TRBV20-1 and TRBJ2-5, with 7 bases lining up with TRBD2. Germline values: CDR1 DFQATT, CDR2 SNEGSKA (reference sequence). The CDR3 totals 14 residues. V was clipped by 2 bases and J by 5 bases; unmatched bases: 8. The CDR3 nucleotides read TGCAGTGCTAGAACGGGGAGGGCCGTGGAGACCCAGTACTTC. Translated, it gives CSARTGRAVETQYF.

This clonotype was observed many times. V usage is TRBV24-1 and J usage is TRBJ2-7; D ambiguous. Between the trimmed V and J ends, which lost 5 bases and 2 bases, there was a span of 12 bases. Per germline, CDR1 KGHDR and CDR2 SFDVKD. The CDR3 covers 14 residues. The CDR3 loop reads CATSVEGETYEQYF. The CDR3 coding sequence is TGTGCCACCAGTGTCGAAGGCGAAACCTACGAGCAGTACTTC.

This rearrangement joins TRBV7-9 to TRBJ2-3; TRBD2 aligns across 12 bases. The V and J ends lost 5 bases and 2 bases, in that order; junction bases with no gene match: 5. This CDR3 is 16 amino acids long. Germline-derived CDR1 and CDR2 are SEHNR and FQNEAQ (reference sequence). CDR3 residues: CASSAPSGGATDTQYF. The CDR3 bases are TGTGCCAGCAGCGCCCCTAGCGGGGGGGCCACAGATACGCAGTATTTT.

In this sample, this clonotype turned up once. The chain employs TRBV7-8 and TRBJ2-1; no clear D gene. The CDR3 runs 12 residues. Trimming removed 6 bases at V and 9 bases at J, with 12 bases between. The germline V gene has CDR1 SGHVS and CDR2 FQNEAQ. CDR3 DNA: TGTGCCAGCAGGGGCACCCCTAGTGAGCAGTTCTTC. Translating it yields CASRGTPSEQFF.

Here the CDR3 reads CASSMGQGRAGANVLTF. CDR3 DNA sequence: TGTGCCAGCAGCATGGGACAGGGACGCGCTGGGGCCAACGTCCTGACTTTC. The chain carries TRBV7-2 and TRBJ2-6; TRBD1 aligns across 9 bases. The CDR3 is made up of 17 amino acids. The V and J ends lost 5 bases and 2 bases, in that order; junction bases with no gene match: 7. Germline CDR1 reads SGHTA; CDR2 reads FQGNSA.

This clonotype was observed many times. The rearrangement uses TRBV20-1 and TRBJ2-3, with D tentatively TRBD2 (7 bases). The germline V gene encodes CDR1 DFQATT and CDR2 SNEGSKA (reference sequence). Trimming cost V 0 bases and J 3 bases, with 13 bases left between them. The CDR3 has 15 amino acids. The CDR3 DNA reads TGCAGTGCTAGAGAGCGGGGGCGCGGGACAGATACGCAGTATTTT. Its protein product is CSARERGRGTDTQYF.

J is TRBJ1-1 and V is TRBV5-1; D remains unclear. The CDR3 extends over 17 amino acids. Per the germline V gene, CDR1 is SGHRS and CDR2 is YFSETQ. V dropped 3 bases and J dropped 5 bases, with 23 bases sitting between them. The CDR3 nucleotides read TGCGCCAGCAGCTCTAGCCCTCTCGGGAGTGGGCGTACTGAAGCTTTCTTT. This translates into CASSSSPLGSGRTEAFF.

This clonotype turned up a few times. The chain uses TRBV3-1 and TRBJ2-7; a weak D match, TRBD2 (6 bases). V shed 1 base and J shed 2 bases, with 15 bases lying between them. Germline V gene lookup returns CDR1 LGHDT and CDR2 YNNKEL (reference sequence). The CDR3 has 16 amino acids. As DNA, the CDR3 is TGTGCCAGCAGCCAAGGATGGCTAGCGCATACCTACGAGCAGTACTTC. Protein: CASSQGWLAHTYEQYF.

CDR3 in DNA: TGTGCCAGCAGCTTACCACTCCGTCCGGGATTAAGCTCCTACAATGAGCAGTTCTTC. Protein: CASSLPLRPGLSSYNEQFF. The rearrangement links TRBV7-3 to TRBJ2-1; possibly TRBD2 for D (5 bases). Germline V gene sequence: CDR1 SGHTA, CDR2 FQGTGA. The CDR3 is 19 residues long. Trimming shortened V by 2 bases and J by 0 bases, and 20 bases separated the two germline ends.

The sample holds a few counts of this clonotype. The V gene is TRBV5-1, the J gene TRBJ2-1, with a tentative D call TRBD2 (6 bases). The CDR3 extends over 17 amino acids. The ends were cut back, 0 bases at V and 5 bases at J, with 18 bases in the middle. Germline V gene sequence: CDR1 SGHRS, CDR2 YFSETQ. The CDR3 region has the DNA TGCGCCAGCAGCTTGGCATTGGGGGGTCTGGTTCACAATGAGCAGTTCTTC. It translates to CASSLALGGLVHNEQFF.

A few counts support this clonotype. The chain links TRBV20-1 to TRBJ1-6; TRBD1 agrees at 8 bases. V was pared by 5 bases and J by 7 bases, with 10 bases of the junction left unmatched. Germline assignment: CDR1 DFQATT and CDR2 SNEGSKA (reference sequence). The CDR3 consists of 15 residues. CDR3 coding DNA: TGCAGTGCTCCAAACCGGGACAGGCAGAATTCACCCCTCCACTTT. This sequence encodes CSAPNRDRQNSPLHF.

This clonotype was observed a few times. V and J are TRBV7-8 and TRBJ1-2, with D possibly matching TRBD1 (6 bases). CDR3 length: 15 residues. Per germline, CDR1 SGHVS and CDR2 FQNEAQ. Trimming left V 0 bases short and J 7 bases short, with 15 bases between. CDR3 loop: CASSLARRGTSGYTF. Written as DNA, the CDR3 is TGTGCCAGCAGCTTAGCGAGGAGGGGGACCAGTGGCTACACCTTC.

This clonotype was detected many times. The chain couples TRBV12-5 to TRBJ1-1, with D possibly TRBD1 on 5 matching bases. V was pared by 8 bases and J by 0 bases, with 16 bases between. This CDR3 is 15 amino acids long. Per the germline V gene, CDR1 is LGHNT and CDR2 is FRNRAP. In nucleotides, the CDR3 is TGTGCTAGTCGCCGGGGACCGGGTCTGAACACTGAAGCTTTCTTT. It codes for CASRRGPGLNTEAFF.

The rearrangement joins TRBV5-6 to TRBJ2-7, with D hard to call. Germline V gives CDR1 SGHDT, CDR2 YYEEEE. Trimming removed 0 bases from V and 10 bases from J, with 17 bases in between. This CDR3 is 14 amino acids long. The CDR3 here is CASSLVTLGNRQYF. The CDR3 DNA reads as TGTGCCAGCAGCTTGGTGACTCTGGGCAACCGCCAGTACTTC.